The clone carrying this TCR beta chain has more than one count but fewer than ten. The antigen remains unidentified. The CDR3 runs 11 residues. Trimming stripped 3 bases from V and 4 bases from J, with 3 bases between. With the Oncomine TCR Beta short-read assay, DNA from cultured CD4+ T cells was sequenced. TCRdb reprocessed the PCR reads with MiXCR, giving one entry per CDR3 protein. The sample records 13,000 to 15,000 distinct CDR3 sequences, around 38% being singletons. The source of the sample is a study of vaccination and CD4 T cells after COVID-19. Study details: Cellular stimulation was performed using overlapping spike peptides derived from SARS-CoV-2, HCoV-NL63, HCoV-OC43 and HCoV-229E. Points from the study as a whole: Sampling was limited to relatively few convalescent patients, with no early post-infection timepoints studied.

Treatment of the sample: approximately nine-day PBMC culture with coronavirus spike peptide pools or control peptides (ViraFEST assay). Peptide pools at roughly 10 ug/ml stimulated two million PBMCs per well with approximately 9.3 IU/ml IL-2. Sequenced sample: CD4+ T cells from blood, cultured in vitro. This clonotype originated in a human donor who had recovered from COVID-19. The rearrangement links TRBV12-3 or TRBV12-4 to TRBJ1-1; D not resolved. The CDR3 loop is CASSFRTEAFF. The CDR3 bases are TGTGCCAGCAGTTTTCGCACTGAAGCTTTCTTT.